This T cell receptor (beta chain) is drawn from a study of CD8 T cells in Susac syndrome (dated by TCRdb to the late 2010s). Study-wide context: Of the Susac syndrome patients who were sequenced, about six had clinically active disease and about eight were in clinical remission. At blood withdrawal, Susac syndrome patients were therapy-naive, treated with corticosteroids (with IVIg additionally given to some), or treated with IVIg alone. Repertoire sequencing was used to test whether CD8+ T cell activation and differentiation in Susac syndrome was antigen driven. General findings and caveats noted by the study authors: In patients with Susac syndrome, the CD4+ T cell repertoire showed no detectable clonal expansion. The number of individuals in the TCR sequencing and HLA analysis was acknowledged as relatively small.

Peripheral blood CD8+ and CD4+ T cells from healthy donors, Susac syndrome patients and multiple sclerosis patients were profiled by high-throughput TCR beta sequencing. Recently defined diagnostic criteria for definite or probable disease were met by the Susac syndrome patients. Bulk CD8+ and CD4+ T cells were purified by magnetic negative isolation, while CD8+ TEMRA cells were enriched using FACS. Blood was drawn into EDTA tubes, processed within 24 hours, and PBMCs were isolated by density gradient centrifugation. PBMCs destined for TCR sequencing were cryopreserved in liquid nitrogen and later thawed in a 37 °C water bath. Purity of sorted or isolated CD4+, CD8+ and CD8+ TEMRA cells was at least 90%. Concerning this clonotype: The clone's antigen remains unknown. No qualities accompany the bases; no much larger clone lies one base away.

RNA was extracted with the RNeasy kit and 0.5 to 1 ug was reverse transcribed using random hexamers. The immunoSEQ multiplex PCR assay, which covers 54 Vbeta and 13 Jbeta segments, was used to amplify TCR beta CDR3 regions. PCR amplification bias was corrected by using a synthetic template baseline for primer optimization and computational correction. In the source study's methods: Only productive sequences were kept, with reads annotated to V, D and J genes according to IMGT and analyzed in immunoSEQ Analyzer. Clonality was computed as one minus Shannon entropy normalized by log2 of the number of productive unique sequences. For each patient and control, public and private clones were evaluated within the 100 most prevalent clones. A clone was defined as Susac-specific if it was absent from the healthy and MS cohorts, from 950 to 1,300 published viral clones and from other ImmuneACCESS disease sequences. TCRdb trimmed public reads at Q25 via fastp, called clones via MiXCR and kept in-frame beta chains. Every distinct CDR3 protein forms one entry, paired with its most common genes and DNA. These V and J calls are TCRdb output, not the study's own analysis. In this sample the table shows 95,000 to 150,000 distinct CDR3 sequences, roughly 95% of which occur a single time. The leading ten clones occupy less than 0.15% of the sample.

CDR1 GTSNPN and CDR2 SVGIG were looked up in the germline V gene (reference sequence). The CDR3 runs 17 residues from the cysteine to the phenylalanine. The entry retains the CDR3 DNA only, 51 bases that are in frame from base 1. After removal of 7 bases from V and 0 bases from J, the junction retains 10 bases not matched to a gene. The rearrangement combines TRBV30 with TRBJ2-6; TRBD1 aligns with 9 central bases. This sequence was found in a human donor with Susac syndrome. The sample consisted of CD4+ T cells from PBMCs. The CDR3: CASLADRGPSGANVLTF. In nucleotide form, the sequence is TGTGCCTCCCTCGCGGACAGGGGTCCCTCTGGGGCCAACGTCCTGACTTTC.